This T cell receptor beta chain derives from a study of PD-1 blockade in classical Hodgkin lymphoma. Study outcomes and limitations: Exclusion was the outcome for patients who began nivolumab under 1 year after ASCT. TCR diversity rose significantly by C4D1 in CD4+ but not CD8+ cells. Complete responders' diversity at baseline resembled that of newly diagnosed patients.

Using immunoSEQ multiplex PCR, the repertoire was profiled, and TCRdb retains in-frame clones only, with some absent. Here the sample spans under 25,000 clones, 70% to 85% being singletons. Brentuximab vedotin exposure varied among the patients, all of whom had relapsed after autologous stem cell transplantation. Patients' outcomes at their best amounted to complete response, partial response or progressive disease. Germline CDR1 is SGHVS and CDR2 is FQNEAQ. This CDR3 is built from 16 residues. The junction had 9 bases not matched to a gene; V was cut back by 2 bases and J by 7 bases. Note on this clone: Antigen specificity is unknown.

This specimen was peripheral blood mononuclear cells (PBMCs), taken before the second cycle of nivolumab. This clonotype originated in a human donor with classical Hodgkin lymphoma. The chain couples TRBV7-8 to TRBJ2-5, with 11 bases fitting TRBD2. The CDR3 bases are TGTGCCAGCAGCTTACGATCGACTAGCGGGAAGGCGACCCAGTACTTC. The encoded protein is CASSLRSTSGKATQYF. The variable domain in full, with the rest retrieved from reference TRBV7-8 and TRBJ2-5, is GAGVSQSPRYKVAKRGQDVALRCDPISGHVSLFWYQQALGQGPEFLTYFQNEAQLDKSGLPSDRFFAERPEGSVSTLKIQRTQQEDSAVYLCASSLRSTSGKATQYFGPGTRLLVL.